A single sample gave rise to the 30 T cell receptor beta chains below, sequenced in a study of blood T cell repertoires in COVID-19. TCRdb's table, derived via immunoSEQ multiplex PCR, lists solely in-frame clones and lacks some. The sample records some 250,000 clones, 87% being singletons. The sample consisted of peripheral blood. The receptor set was obtained from a man aged 60 to 69 who had recovered from COVID-19.

V usage is TRBV7-7 and J usage is TRBJ1-1; maybe TRBD1 (6 bases). The CDR3 is 13 residues long. V lost 3 bases and J 3 bases, leaving 8 bases between the germline ends. The germline CDR1 and CDR2 sequences are SSHAT and FNYEAQ (reference sequence). CDR3: CASSFRQDTEAFF. The DNA for the CDR3 is TGTGCCAGCAGCTTCCGACAGGACACTGAAGCTTTCTTT.

The CDR3 nucleotides read TGTGCCAGCTCACCACTCCAGGGATCTGGGGCCAACGTCCTGACTTTC. Translated: CASSPLQGSGANVLTF. This chain joins TRBV18 and TRBJ2-6; TRBD1 is a possible D gene (5 bases). CDR3 size: 16 residues. From germline, CDR1 is KGHSH and CDR2 LQKENI. With 1 base removed from V and 1 base from J, the gap between germline ends came to 8 bases. The full variable domain, with the rest looked up from reference TRBV18 and TRBJ2-6, is NAGVMQNPRHLVRRRGQEARLRCSPMKGHSHVYWYRQLPEEGLKFMVYLQKENIIDESGMPKERFSAEFPKEGPSILRIQQVVRGDSAAYFCASSPLQGSGANVLTFGAGSRLTVL.

The J gene is TRBJ1-1, the V gene TRBV9; D is undetermined. The CDR3 is made up of 15 amino acids. Between the trimmed V and J ends, which lost 0 bases and 5 bases, there was a span of 14 bases. The germline V gene has CDR1 SGDLS and CDR2 YYNGEE. CDR3 DNA: TGTGCCAGCAGCGTAGGTAAGGGTCGGGAGACTGAAGCTTTCTTT. It specifies CASSVGKGRETEAFF.

The chain joins TRBV30 to TRBJ1-6; D is perhaps TRBD1 (5 bases). Trimming pared 3 bases from V and 3 bases from J, leaving 15 bases between. This CDR3 contains 16 residues. Per the germline V gene, CDR1 is GTSNPN and CDR2 is SVGIG (reference sequence). The CDR3 DNA follows: TGTGCCTGGAGGTGGGATGGGGCAGACTATAATTCACCCCTCCACTTT. Translation: CAWRWDGADYNSPLHF. The whole variable domain, filled in from reference TRBV30 and TRBJ1-6, reads SQTIHQWPATLVQPVGSPLSLECTVEGTSNPNLYWYRQAAGRGLQLLFYSVGIGQISSEVPQNLSASRPQDRQFILSSKKLLLSDSGFYLCAWRWDGADYNSPLHFGNGTRLTVT.

The chain couples TRBV15 to TRBJ2-2; D not resolved. Germline lookup yields CDR1 LNHNV and CDR2 YYDKDF (reference sequence). The CDR3 covers 13 residues. V dropped 8 bases and J dropped 1 base, with 8 bases sitting between them. The DNA for the CDR3 is TGTGCCACCTCGATCAGGAACACCGGGGAGCTGTTTTTT. This sequence encodes CATSIRNTGELFF. The complete variable domain, with remaining parts taken from reference TRBV15 and TRBJ2-2, reads DAMVIQNPRYQVTQFGKPVTLSCSQTLNHNVMYWYQQKSSQAPKLLFHYYDKDFNNEADTPDNFQSRRPNTSFCFLDIRSPGLGDTAMYLCATSIRNTGELFFGEGSRLTVL.

This chain joins TRBV11-2 and TRBJ2-5, with D tentatively TRBD1 (6 bases). From germline, CDR1 is SGHAT and CDR2 FQNNGV. The CDR3 is 14 residues long. V shed 5 bases and J shed 2 bases, with 12 bases lying between them. The CDR3 region is CASSIHRAQETQYF. Here the CDR3 DNA reads TGTGCCAGCAGCATTCACAGGGCTCAAGAGACCCAGTACTTC.

J is TRBJ1-1 and V is TRBV4-1, with D perhaps TRBD1 (5 bases). The ends were cut back, 3 bases at V and 5 bases at J, with 19 bases in the middle. Germline CDR1 MGHRA, CDR2 YSYEKL. This CDR3 region has 16 residues. Here the CDR3 reads CASSHVGQGRGTEAFF. The CDR3 DNA sequence: TGCGCCAGCAGCCACGTCGGTCAGGGAAGGGGTACTGAAGCTTTCTTT.

This sequence joins TRBV6-5 and TRBJ2-7; 7 positions agree with TRBD1. V gave up 0 bases and J gave up 6 bases; unmatched junction bases: 2. This CDR3 contains 13 residues. Germline V gene lookup returns CDR1 MNHEY and CDR2 SVGAGI. The CDR3, as DNA: TGTGCCAGCAGTTACTCAAGGGGGCCCGAGCAGTACTTC. Encoded protein: CASSYSRGPEQYF.

The chain recombines TRBV9 with TRBJ2-7; TRBD1 matches at 9 bases. Losses at the gene ends were 3 bases for V and 6 bases for J; bases not matched to a gene: 4. The CDR3 has 13 amino acids. Germline CDR1 SGDLS, CDR2 YYNGEE. The DNA for the CDR3 is TGTGCCAGCAGCGCCGGGACAGGGACCGAGCAGTACTTC. This codes for CASSAGTGTEQYF.

The rearrangement uses TRBV7-8 and TRBJ2-3, with TRBD2 identical over 12 bases. The V segment lost 4 bases and the J segment 3 bases; nucleotides outside the gene matches: 5. From germline, CDR1 is SGHVS and CDR2 FQNEAQ. This CDR3 comprises 16 residues. CDR3 DNA: TGTGCCAGCAGCTCTAGCGGGGGGGCTAGGACAGATACGCAGTATTTT. Its protein product is CASSSSGGARTDTQYF. The complete variable domain, with remaining parts taken from reference TRBV7-8 and TRBJ2-3, reads GAGVSQSPRYKVAKRGQDVALRCDPISGHVSLFWYQQALGQGPEFLTYFQNEAQLDKSGLPSDRFFAERPEGSVSTLKIQRTQQEDSAVYLCASSSSGGARTDTQYFGPGTRLTVL.

This clone has a handful of counts. The chain recombines TRBV4-2 with TRBJ2-7, with D possibly matching TRBD2 (5 bases). The CDR3 extends over 14 amino acids. Germline V gene sequence: CDR1 LGHNA, CDR2 YNFKEQ. V lost 0 bases and J 4 bases, leaving 10 bases between the germline ends. CDR3 bases: TGTGCCAGCAGCCAAGATCAAGAGGGATACGAGCAGTACTTC. Its translation is CASSQDQEGYEQYF.

In this sample, this clone turned up once. This same CDR3 is encoded by further DNA sequences in the sample. The V and J genes are TRBV19 and TRBJ2-3; 10 positions agree with TRBD2. There are 13 residues in the CDR3. CDR1 LNHDA and CDR2 SQIVND come from the germline V gene (reference sequence). The junction had 2 bases not matched to a gene; V was cut back by 9 bases and J by 2 bases. The CDR3 loop is CASTSGDTDTQYF. CDR3 DNA: TGTGCCAGCACTAGCGGGGACACAGATACGCAGTATTTT.

The genes are TRBV6-5 and TRBJ2-1; TRBD1 aligns across 7 bases. CDR3 size: 12 residues. Trimming cost V 10 bases and J 6 bases; bases outside gene matches: 6. Germline CDR1 and CDR2: MNHEY and SVGAGI. CDR3 nucleotides: TGTGCCACTACCCGACAGGGCAATGAGCAGTTCTTC. Amino acids: CATTRQGNEQFF.

This rearrangement joins TRBV5-8 to TRBJ1-1; unclear D gene. CDR3 length: 13 residues. CDR1 is SGHTS and CDR2 is YDEGEE in the germline V gene. V dropped 0 bases and J dropped 6 bases, with 9 bases sitting between them. The CDR3 bases are TGTGCCAGCAGCTTGGTTCGGAGGTCTGAAGCTTTCTTT. As protein: CASSLVRRSEAFF.

The chain links TRBV5-4 to TRBJ2-7, with D unresolved. V was trimmed by 2 bases and J by 5 bases, leaving 5 bases between them. The CDR3 consists of 11 residues. The germline gives CDR1 SGHNT, CDR2 YYREEE (reference sequence). CDR3 sequence (DNA): TGTGCCAGCAGCTTCTCGGACGAGCAGTACTTC. Its translation is CASSFSDEQYF.

The chain is built from TRBV7-2 and TRBJ1-5; D not certain. The germline V gene encodes CDR1 SGHTA and CDR2 FQGNSA. This CDR3 has 15 amino acids. Trimming cost V 5 bases and J 0 bases, with 11 bases left between them. CDR3 bases: TGTGCCAGCAGCCTGCGGACTCATAGCAATCAGCCCCAGCATTTT. It specifies CASSLRTHSNQPQHF.

This clone was seen more than once but under ten times. CDR3 sequence (DNA): TGTGCCAGCAGCCAACCACAGTTAACTGAAGCTTTCTTT. Residues: CASSQPQLTEAFF. V gene TRBV4-2 combines with J gene TRBJ1-1; no definite D call. The CDR3 is 13 amino acids. Trimming pared 2 bases from V and 5 bases from J, leaving 9 bases between. Looked up from germline, CDR1 is LGHNA and CDR2 is YNFKEQ.

The rearrangement links TRBV5-1 to TRBJ2-5; 10 bases map to TRBD2. The CDR3 consists of 16 residues. Unmatched junction bases numbered 13, after V lost 6 bases and J lost 5 bases. CDR1 SGHRS and CDR2 YFSETQ come from the germline V gene. The CDR3 DNA follows: TGCGCCAGCAAATTTTTCTTAGCGGGGGGTGTGGAGACCCAGTACTTC. Translating gives CASKFFLAGGVETQYF. Variable domain in full (rest from reference TRBV5-1 and TRBJ2-5): KAGVTQTPRYLIKTRGQQVTLSCSPISGHRSVSWYQQTPGQGLQFLFEYFSETQRNKGNFPGRFSGRQFSNSRSEMNVSTLELGDSALYLCASKFFLAGGVETQYFGPGTRLLVL.

The V call is TRBV7-2, the J call TRBJ1-2, with TRBD1 as a possible D gene (5 bases). This CDR3 region has 15 residues. V lost 0 bases to trimming and J lost 1 base, with 9 bases between them. Germline V gene data show CDR1 as SGHTA and CDR2 as FQGNSA. DNA of the CDR3: TGTGCCAGCAGCTTAGCCACAGGATTTAACTATGGCTACACCTTC. It is translated as CASSLATGFNYGYTF.

This sequence joins TRBV24-1 and TRBJ2-7; D not resolved. V was pared by 5 bases and J by 6 bases, with 13 bases between. In germline, CDR1 is KGHDR, CDR2 SFDVKD. This CDR3 has 13 residues. CDR3 DNA: TGTGCCACCAGTGCAAGCCTCCCGCTCGAGCAGTACGTC. Amino acids: CATSASLPLEQYV.

The V call is TRBV9, the J call TRBJ2-3; 9 bases fit TRBD1. The trim removed 0 bases at V and 8 bases at J, leaving 16 bases unmatched. Germline CDR1 and CDR2: SGDLS and YYNGEE. This CDR3 comprises 18 residues. CDR3 DNA sequence: TGTGCCAGCAGCGTAGTTGATGGGACAGGGTCCGCGAGTGGTACGCAGTATTTT. Translation gives CASSVVDGTGSASGTQYF.

The rearrangement uses TRBV6-6 and TRBJ2-1; TRBD1 matches at 10 bases. V lost 3 bases, J lost 7 bases, and 3 bases stayed unmatched. The CDR3 sequence is 14 residues long. CDR1 and CDR2 from the germline V gene are MNHNY and SVGAGI (reference sequence). The CDR3 nucleotides read TGTGCCAGCAGTTATCCGGGACAGGGGAATGAGCAGTTCTTC. This codes for CASSYPGQGNEQFF.

This clone was detected a few times. J is TRBJ2-7 and V is TRBV30; 8 nucleotides agree with TRBD1. Per germline, CDR1 GTSNPN and CDR2 SVGIG (reference sequence). The junction had 4 bases not matched to a gene; V was cut back by 1 base and J by 5 bases. CDR3 length: 13 amino acids. CDR3 amino acids: CAWSGDRFHEQYV. The CDR3 coding sequence is TGTGCCTGGAGTGGGGACAGGTTCCACGAGCAGTACGTC.

This clone has only one observation. The chain employs TRBV7-2 and TRBJ1-1, with D uncertain. Trimming stripped 7 bases from V and 4 bases from J, with 10 bases between. CDR3 length equals 12 residues. Per the germline V gene, CDR1 is SGHTA and CDR2 is FQGNSA. Written as DNA, the CDR3 is TGTGCCAGCACCCCACGGGTCACTGAAGCTTTCTTT. Residues: CASTPRVTEAFF.

The chain is built from TRBV7-2 and TRBJ2-2, with a possible D match to TRBD2 (6 bases). The length of the CDR3 is 14 residues. Per germline, CDR1 SGHTA and CDR2 FQGNSA. Trimming removed 0 bases from V and 6 bases from J, with 8 bases in between. CDR3 in amino acids: CASSLARLAGELFF. In nucleotides, the CDR3 is TGTGCCAGCAGCTTAGCAAGACTAGCCGGGGAGCTGTTTTTT.

The DNA of the CDR3 is TGTGCCAGCAGCGGACAGGCGAACTACAATGAGCAGTTCTTC. Its protein product is CASSGQANYNEQFF. The chain carries TRBV7-2 and TRBJ2-1; 7 bases match TRBD1. The germline V gene encodes CDR1 SGHTA and CDR2 FQGNSA. The CDR3 has 14 residues. Trimming removed 5 bases from V and 3 bases from J; junction bases left unmatched: 4.

The chain carries TRBV6-2 or TRBV6-3 and TRBJ2-2; D not certain. CDR3 size: 14 residues. The V gene's germline CDR1 is MNHEY and CDR2 SVGEGT. With 2 bases removed from V and 6 bases from J, the gap between germline ends came to 10 bases. The CDR3 DNA follows: TGTGCCAGCAGTTACATGTTCCCAGCCGGGGAGCTGTTTTTT. Its protein is CASSYMFPAGELFF.

The V and J genes are TRBV5-4 and TRBJ1-1; D not certain. Trimming took 5 bases from V and 1 from J, leaving 9 bases between them. CDR1 is SGHNT, CDR2 YYREEE, per germline (reference sequence). This CDR3 region has 13 residues. The CDR3 loop is CASRTGENTEAFF. DNA of the CDR3: TGTGCCAGCAGAACCGGTGAGAACACTGAAGCTTTCTTT.

The chain has TRBV24-1 and TRBJ2-1; TRBD1 is a possible D gene (8 bases). CDR1 is KGHDR and CDR2 is SFDVKD in the germline V gene. The CDR3 extends over 19 amino acids. Trimming removed 5 bases at V and 4 bases at J, with 26 bases between. CDR3 residues: CATSGSSGIQGVGYNEQFF. For the CDR3, the DNA is TGTGCCACCAGTGGTTCCAGCGGGATACAGGGGGTAGGATACAATGAGCAGTTCTTC.

This chain uses TRBV27 with TRBJ1-5; 7 positions match TRBD1. Germline V CDR1 and CDR2: MNHEY, SMNVEV (reference sequence). The CDR3 length is 15 residues. V shed 6 bases and J 6 bases; nucleotides not matched to a gene: 11. The CDR3 sequence is CASSLMTGNTQPQHF. CDR3 in DNA: TGTGCCAGCAGCCTTATGACAGGGAACACTCAGCCCCAGCATTTT.